The 4 T cell receptor beta chains below were found in one sample sequenced in a study of blood T cells in healthy people across ages. Through a sample-barcoded 5' primer and a J-beta primer mix, a second PCR was run for 7 to 11 cycles. TCRdb called the 5' RACE reads again in MiXCR, with one record for every CDR3 protein. The repertoire holds roughly 2 million distinct CDR3 sequences, with about 49% as singletons. The sequenced material came from blood. The receptors stem from a woman aged 40 to 50 in good health.

This chain connects TRBV5-4 to TRBJ2-4; TRBD2 is a possible D gene (5 bases). The J call is doubtful: the DNA matches TRBJ2-7 better. The germline gives CDR1 SGHNT, CDR2 YYREEE (reference sequence). The CDR3 spans 13 residues. CDR3 DNA sequence: TGTGCCAGCAGCCTCAAGAGCGGCTACGAGCAGTACTTC. Its protein product is CASSLKSGYEQYF.

Notes on this clonotype: An end of the junction does not agree with germline; a read error may underlie this. The chain combines TRBV7-2 with TRBJ2-3; 16 bases agree with TRBD2. CDR3 length: 19 residues. Germline lookup yields CDR1 SGHTA and CDR2 FQGNSA. CDR3 bases: TGTGTCAGCAGCTTAGCGGGACTAGCGGGGGGGCCTCGCACAGATACGCAGTATTTT. As protein: CVSSLAGLAGGPRTDTQYF.

This clonotype was counted many times. The CDR3 region is CASSYTGGETQYF. In DNA, the CDR3 is TGTGCCAGCAGCTACACAGGGGGAGAGACCCAGTACTTC. The chain is built from TRBV7-3 and TRBJ2-5; 8 bases match TRBD1. The CDR3 runs to 13 residues. The V segment lost 4 bases and the J segment 4 bases; nucleotides outside the gene matches: 2. CDR1 is SGHTA and CDR2 is FQGTGA in the germline V gene.

The V call is TRBV28, the J call TRBJ1-5; 7 bases match TRBD1. Germline loops: CDR1 MDHEN, CDR2 SYDVKM. Trimming cost V 7 bases and J 3 bases; bases outside gene matches: 6. The CDR3 covers 14 residues. The CDR3 loop reads CASKMTGNNQPQHF. CDR3 nucleotides: TGTGCCAGCAAAATGACAGGGAACAATCAGCCCCAGCATTTT.